The clone carrying this T cell receptor beta chain was detected only a few times. Its antigen is unknown. This record belongs to a study of CD8 T cells in ankylosing spondylitis. The CDR3 is 21 amino acids. CDR1 and CDR2 (germline): MNHEY, SVGEGT. V gave up 0 bases and J gave up 3 bases; unmatched junction bases: 17. General study points: CD8+ disease-linked clones were present at relatively low frequencies in blood. A subset of motif variants has previously been described in the synovial fluid and blood of reactive arthritis. Among TCR beta sequences, a motif of several highly homologous variants appeared characteristic of ankylosing spondylitis blood.

Using quantitative 5'-RACE with molecular barcodes, the authors made TCR beta libraries. TCRdb fed the 5' RACE reads into MiXCR, producing one record per CDR3 protein. The sample holds some 200,000 distinct CDR3 sequences, about 7% seen once. The V and J genes are TRBV6-2 or TRBV6-3 and TRBJ2-2; TRBD2 matches 9 bases. Sequencing was done on a sample of blood, either unsorted or a sorted T cell fraction (not recorded which). This clonotype was obtained from a male donor with ankylosing spondylitis. CDR3 residues: CASSYSVAGDPSSVDTGELFF. CDR3 in DNA: TGTGCCAGCAGTTACTCGGTAGCGGGGGACCCCTCCTCTGTTGACACCGGGGAGCTGTTTTTT.